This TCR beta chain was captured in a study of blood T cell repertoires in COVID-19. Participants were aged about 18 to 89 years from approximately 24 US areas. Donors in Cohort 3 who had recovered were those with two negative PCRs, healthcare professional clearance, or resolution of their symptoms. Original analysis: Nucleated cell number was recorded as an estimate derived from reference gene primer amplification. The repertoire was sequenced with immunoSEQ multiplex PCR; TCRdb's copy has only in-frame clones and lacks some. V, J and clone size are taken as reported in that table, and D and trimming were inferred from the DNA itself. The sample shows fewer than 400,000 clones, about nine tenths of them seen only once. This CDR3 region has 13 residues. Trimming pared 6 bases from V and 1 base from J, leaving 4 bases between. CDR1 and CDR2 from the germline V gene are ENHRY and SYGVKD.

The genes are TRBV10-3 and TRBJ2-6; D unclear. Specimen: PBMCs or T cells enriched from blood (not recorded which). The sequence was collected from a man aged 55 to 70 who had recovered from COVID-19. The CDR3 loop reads CAISVSGANVLTF. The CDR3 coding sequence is TGTGCCATCAGCGTTTCTGGGGCCAACGTCCTGACTTTC.